This T cell receptor beta chain was identified during a study of control samples from healthy donors and cancer patients. The CDR3 totals 16 residues. Germline lookup yields CDR1 SGHNT and CDR2 YENEEA. The trim removed 4 bases at V and 0 bases at J, leaving 2 bases unmatched. Clones were sequenced by immunoSEQ multiplex PCR, and TCRdb holds only the in-frame ones, with some missing. The sample carries roughly 150,000 clones, roughly 89% recorded once. This clone was seen once. This sequence joins TRBV11-3 and TRBJ2-1, with TRBD2 identical over 11 bases. The source material was blood. This clonotype originated in a man younger than 40 in good health. The CDR3 DNA reads as TGTGCCAGCAGCTCGACTAGCGGGACCTCCTACAATGAGCAGTTCTTC. This encodes CASSSTSGTSYNEQFF.